A single TCR beta chain is shown here with its context. This sample was included in a study of blood T cell repertoires in COVID-19. Across the whole study: Acute and convalescent COVID-19 specimens originated in the United States, Italy and Spain. T cells, B-cell-depleted T cells, or PBMCs supplied cDNA or gDNA.

The authors' processing: By means of reference gene primer amplification, nucleated cell counts were estimated. The method was immunoSEQ multiplex PCR; TCRdb's version includes in-frame clones alone and lacks a portion of them. V and J calls and clone size follow that table, whereas D and trimming were derived from the DNA. The sample lists roughly 230,000 clones; approximately 88% were seen once. Germline assignment: CDR1 SGHTA and CDR2 FQGNSA. V trimming: 5 bases; J trimming: 3 bases; junction bases outside the gene matches: 13. The CDR3 consists of 17 residues. Sequencing input: peripheral blood. The rearrangement joins TRBV7-2 to TRBJ2-7; TRBD2 matches 10 bases. The receptor was derived from a human donor in a cohort sampled during active COVID-19. The CDR3 loop reads CASSLRAGTSEIYEQYF. In DNA, the CDR3 is TGTGCCAGCAGCCTAAGAGCTGGGACTAGCGAAATCTACGAGCAGTACTTC.